Following are 26 T cell receptor beta chains from one sample sequenced in a study of PD-1 blockade in classical Hodgkin lymphoma. The table came from immunoSEQ multiplex PCR; TCRdb's copy has only in-frame clones and leaves some out. The profile shows tens of thousands of clones, roughly nine tenths of them singletons. Documented time point: cycle 4 day 1 (C4D1), after more than five weeks of nivolumab. Each patient relapsed following autologous stem cell transplantation, and prior brentuximab vedotin exposure differed. Researchers used magnetic negative selection to pull out pure CD4+ T cells from thawed PBMCs. Here the sequenced sample was CD4+ T cells from blood, taken before the fourth cycle of nivolumab. Source of these receptors: a human donor with classical Hodgkin lymphoma.

This clone showed up just once. V and J are TRBV28 and TRBJ1-5, with D perhaps matching TRBD1 (6 bases). Trimming took 1 base from V and 10 from J, leaving 17 bases between them. CDR3 length: 15 amino acids. Germline lookup yields CDR1 MDHEN and CDR2 SYDVKM. CDR3 DNA sequence: TGTGCCAGCAGTTTATCGATGGCAGGGGTTAGTCCCCAGCATTTT. It translates to CASSLSMAGVSPQHF.

The rearrangement links TRBV25-1 to TRBJ2-7; D remains unclear. The CDR3 extends over 11 amino acids. V was shortened by 5 bases and J by 4 bases, with 6 bases between the two germline ends. Per the germline V gene, CDR1 is MGHDK and CDR2 is SYGVNS. The DNA of the CDR3 is TGTGCCAGCAGTTTCTTTTACGAGCAGTACTTC. Protein product: CASSFFYEQYF.

The chain employs TRBV5-1 and TRBJ2-5; TRBD2 matches 7 bases. CDR3 length equals 16 residues. CDR1 and CDR2 (germline): SGHRS, YFSETQ. V lost 4 bases to trimming and J lost 5 bases; unmatched junction nucleotides: 14. In DNA form, the CDR3 reads TGCGCCAGCAGCCCTACCTCGGACGCAGCGGGGGAGACCCAGTACTTC. Encoded protein: CASSPTSDAAGETQYF.

The V call is TRBV28, the J call TRBJ2-1; unclear D gene. V lost 3 bases, J lost 5 bases, and 20 bases lay in between. The CDR3 totals 17 residues. CDR1 is MDHEN, CDR2 SYDVKM, per germline. This CDR3 reads CASSFGPPPTQDNEQFF. Here the CDR3 DNA reads TGTGCCAGCAGTTTTGGCCCTCCCCCGACCCAGGACAATGAGCAGTTCTTC.

The CDR3 sequence is CASSDLGGVPYEQYF. Written as DNA, the CDR3 is TGTGCCAGCAGTGACTTGGGGGGCGTCCCCTACGAGCAGTACTTC. V usage is TRBV2 and J usage is TRBJ2-7; possibly TRBD1 or TRBD2 for D (6 bases each). V gave up 3 bases and J gave up 2 bases, with 14 bases separating them. CDR1 SNHLY and CDR2 FYNNEI come from the germline V gene. This CDR3 has 15 amino acids.

V usage is TRBV5-4 and J usage is TRBJ2-3; 8 bases are a match to TRBD1. The CDR3 runs 15 residues. Losses at the gene ends were 2 bases for V and 1 base for J; bases not matched to a gene: 3. CDR1 SGHNT and CDR2 YYREEE come from the germline V gene (reference sequence). In nucleotides, the CDR3 is TGTGCCAGCAGCTTATCAGGGGGCCGCACAGATACGCAGTATTTT. It yields the protein CASSLSGGRTDTQYF.

The J gene is TRBJ1-4, the V gene TRBV19; D might be TRBD1 (6 bases). The CDR3 sequence is 14 residues long. Germline loops: CDR1 LNHDA, CDR2 SQIVND (reference sequence). Trimming shortened V by 4 bases and J by 4 bases, and 10 bases separated the two germline ends. The CDR3 loop is CASSTRTVNEKLFF. DNA of the CDR3: TGTGCCAGTAGTACTCGGACAGTTAATGAAAAACTGTTTTTT.

The chain links TRBV7-8 to TRBJ1-2; 9 bases agree with TRBD1. Germline V CDR1 and CDR2: SGHVS, FQNEAQ. This CDR3 has 15 residues. V dropped 1 base and J dropped 5; count of bases not matched to a gene: 5. CDR3 loop: CASSLGTGAWYGYTF. The CDR3 DNA is TGTGCCAGCAGCTTAGGGACAGGGGCTTGGTATGGCTACACCTTC.

The V gene is TRBV30, the J gene TRBJ1-6, with 8 bases matching TRBD1. Germline values: CDR1 GTSNPN, CDR2 SVGIG (reference sequence). With V trimmed by 4 bases and J by 9 bases, 2 bases remained unmatched. The CDR3 loop spans 12 amino acids. CDR3 sequence: CAWTGGSSPLHF. In nucleotides, the CDR3 is TGTGCCTGGACAGGGGGCAGTTCACCCCTCCACTTT.

This sequence joins TRBV10-1 and TRBJ2-5; possibly TRBD1 for D (6 bases). The CDR3 totals 13 residues. V lost 7 bases and J lost 4, with 13 bases in between. Germline V CDR1 and CDR2: WNHNN, SYGVQD (reference sequence). The CDR3 loop is CASNTGSGETQYF. The CDR3 coding sequence is TGCGCCAGCAATACAGGGTCTGGAGAGACCCAGTACTTC.

CDR3 nucleotides: TGTGCCAGTAGGAGGGGTGAAAGCTCCTACAATGAGCAGTTCTTC. Its translation is CASRRGESSYNEQFF. The chain has TRBV19 and TRBJ2-1; TRBD1 or TRBD2 may be the D gene (5 bases each). The CDR3 extends over 15 amino acids. Germline CDR1 reads LNHDA; CDR2 reads SQIVND (reference sequence). V was cut by 6 bases and J by 0 bases, with 12 bases left in between. Full variable domain (remainder filled in from reference TRBV19 and TRBJ2-1): DGGITQSPKYLFRKEGQNVTLSCEQNLNHDAMYWYRQDPGQGLRLIYYSQIVNDFQKGDIAEGYSVSREKKESFPLTVTSAQKNPTAFYLCASRRGESSYNEQFFGPGTRLTVL.

The rearrangement joins TRBV7-3 to TRBJ1-2; no clear D. The CDR3 is 13 residues long. The V and J ends lost 2 bases and 7 bases respectively, with 11 bases between them. Per germline, CDR1 SGHTA and CDR2 FQGTGA. CDR3 nucleotide sequence: TGTGCCAGCAGCTTAGGACCCCTCTTTGGCTACACCTTC. Its protein is CASSLGPLFGYTF.

The chain has TRBV20-1 and TRBJ2-2; the D is unclear. V lost 4 bases and J lost 1, with 1 base in between. Germline CDR1 DFQATT, CDR2 SNEGSKA (reference sequence). The CDR3 extends over 11 amino acids. The CDR3 DNA follows: TGCAGTGCTAAGAACACCGGGGAGCTGTTTTTT. It is translated as CSAKNTGELFF.

The chain has TRBV6-4 and TRBJ2-6; tentative D call: TRBD1 (5 bases). Germline CDR1 reads MRHNA; CDR2 reads SNTAGT. Trimming stripped 0 bases from V and 0 bases from J, with 12 bases between. The CDR3 spans 18 residues. CDR3 sequence: CASSDSRQGSSGANVLTF. The CDR3 DNA reads as TGTGCCAGCAGTGACTCGAGGCAGGGTTCCTCTGGGGCCAACGTCCTGACTTTC.

V and J are TRBV5-1 and TRBJ2-1, with D perhaps TRBD1 (5 bases). Germline-derived CDR1 and CDR2 are SGHRS and YFSETQ. Between the trimmed V and J ends, which lost 1 base and 7 bases, there was a span of 18 bases. The CDR3 spans 16 residues. The CDR3 DNA reads as TGCGCCAGCAGCTTGTCTCAGGGTTTTGTTGGGAATGAGCAGTTCTTC. It specifies CASSLSQGFVGNEQFF.

This sequence joins TRBV5-6 and TRBJ1-5; D is possibly TRBD1 (5 bases). The V and J ends lost 4 bases and 2 bases respectively, with 13 bases between them. The CDR3 loop spans 15 amino acids. Germline V gene data show CDR1 as SGHDT and CDR2 as YYEEEE. The CDR3 bases are TGTGCCAGCAGCGGGGGACCATCGCGCAATCAGCCCCAGCATTTT. It yields the protein CASSGGPSRNQPQHF.

The chain recombines TRBV11-2 with TRBJ2-7; D remains unclear. CDR3 size: 14 residues. Germline CDR1 and CDR2: SGHAT and FQNNGV. Deletions cut 1 base from V and 8 bases from J, with 15 bases between. CDR3 sequence: CASSLAKRPGKQYF. CDR3 in DNA: TGTGCCAGCAGCTTAGCTAAGAGGCCTGGCAAGCAGTACTTC.

The CDR3 DNA sequence: TGTGCCAGCAGTTACCACGGGACCACCGGGGAGCTGTTTTTT. Encoded protein: CASSYHGTTGELFF. The chain has TRBV6-6 and TRBJ2-2; D tentatively reads TRBD1 or TRBD2 (5 bases each). CDR1 is MNHNY and CDR2 is SVGAGI in the germline V gene (reference sequence). V was pared by 2 bases and J by 4 bases, with 8 bases between. The CDR3 totals 14 residues.

The chain combines TRBV6-5 with TRBJ1-2; weak D call: TRBD1 (5 bases). CDR1 MNHEY and CDR2 SVGAGI come from the germline V gene. Trimming left V 4 bases short and J 8 bases short, with 11 bases between. The CDR3 loop spans 12 amino acids. Here the CDR3 reads CASSFQGGGYTF. CDR3 nucleotide sequence: TGTGCCAGCAGTTTCCAGGGCGGCGGCTACACCTTC.

The chain joins TRBV7-8 to TRBJ2-5; D is unresolved. The germline V gene has CDR1 SGHVS and CDR2 FQNEAQ. The CDR3 runs to 14 residues. The V end lost 1 base, the J end lost 1 base, and 7 bases lay between the germline ends. The CDR3 sequence: CASSLGRFQETQYF. CDR3 DNA sequence: TGTGCCAGCAGCTTAGGCCGATTCCAAGAGACCCAGTACTTC.

This chain connects TRBV30 to TRBJ1-2; possible D gene TRBD1, 5 bases. The germline gives CDR1 GTSNPN, CDR2 SVGIG (reference sequence). The CDR3 has 14 amino acids. V was trimmed by 2 bases and J by 5 bases, leaving 15 bases between them. DNA for the CDR3: TGTGCCTGGAGTCCGGAGGGGAGAAGATATGGCTACACCTTC. It encodes CAWSPEGRRYGYTF. Using reference TRBV30 and TRBJ1-2 for the parts outside the CDR3, the full variable domain is SQTIHQWPATLVQPVGSPLSLECTVEGTSNPNLYWYRQAAGRGLQLLFYSVGIGQISSEVPQNLSASRPQDRQFILSSKKLLLSDSGFYLCAWSPEGRRYGYTFGSGTRLTVV.

The chain carries TRBV27 and TRBJ2-7; 9 nucleotides agree with TRBD2. The trim removed 4 bases at V and 3 bases at J, leaving 4 bases unmatched. This CDR3 is 14 amino acids long. Germline CDR1 is MNHEY and CDR2 is SMNVEV (reference sequence). CDR3 protein: CASSSYSGSYEQYF. CDR3 nucleotide sequence: TGTGCCAGCAGTTCCTATAGCGGGAGCTACGAGCAGTACTTC.

V gene TRBV5-6 combines with J gene TRBJ1-1; D is unresolved. The CDR3 sequence is 14 residues long. CDR1 SGHDT and CDR2 YYEEEE come from the germline V gene. The V gene lost 2 bases and the J gene lost 1 base, with 9 bases spanning the gap. CDR3 bases: TGTGCCAGCAGCTTCATTGATGGGAACACTGAAGCTTTCTTT. Translating gives CASSFIDGNTEAFF.

The chain joins TRBV10-3 to TRBJ1-1, with unresolved D. The CDR3 has 13 residues. Germline V CDR1 and CDR2: ENHRY, SYGVKD. V lost 0 bases and J lost 7, with 9 bases in between. CDR3 loop: CAISESGLGEAFF. The DNA of the CDR3 is TGTGCCATCAGTGAGTCAGGGTTGGGTGAAGCTTTCTTT.

V is TRBV9 and J is TRBJ2-5, with D possibly matching TRBD1 (6 bases). The CDR3 runs 16 residues. Germline V gives CDR1 SGDLS, CDR2 YYNGEE. V shed 0 bases and J shed 3 bases, with 15 bases lying between them. The CDR3 region is CASSVVIRTAKETQYF. CDR3 DNA sequence: TGTGCCAGCAGCGTAGTGATCAGGACAGCCAAAGAGACCCAGTACTTC. Full variable domain (remainder filled in from reference TRBV9 and TRBJ2-5): DSGVTQTPKHLITATGQRVTLRCSPRSGDLSVYWYQQSLDQGLQFLIQYYNGEERAKGNILERFSAQQFPDLHSELNLSSLELGDSALYFCASSVVIRTAKETQYFGPGTRLLVL.

The chain is built from TRBV6-1 and TRBJ1-4; D might be TRBD1 (6 bases). Germline-derived CDR1 and CDR2 are MNHNS and SASEGT. V was shortened by 3 bases and J by 0 bases, with 14 bases between the two germline ends. This CDR3 is built from 17 residues. The CDR3 region is CASSDRGTAATNEKLFF. CDR3 nucleotides: TGTGCCAGCAGTGATAGGGGGACGGCCGCAACTAATGAAAAACTGTTTTTT.